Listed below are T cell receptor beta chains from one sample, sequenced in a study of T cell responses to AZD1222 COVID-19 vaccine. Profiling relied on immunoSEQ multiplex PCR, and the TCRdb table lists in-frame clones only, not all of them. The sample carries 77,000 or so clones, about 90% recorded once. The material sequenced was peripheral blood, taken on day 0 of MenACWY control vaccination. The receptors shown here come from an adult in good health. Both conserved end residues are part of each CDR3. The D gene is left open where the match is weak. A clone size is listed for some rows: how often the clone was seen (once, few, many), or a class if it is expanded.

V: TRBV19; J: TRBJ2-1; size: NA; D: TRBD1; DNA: TGTGCCAGTAAACGCCTGTCACCCGGGACAGGTACGAATGAGCAGTTCTTC; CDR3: CASKRLSPGTGTNEQFF
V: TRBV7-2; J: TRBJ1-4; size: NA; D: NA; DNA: TGTGCCAGCAGCTTAGCAGGGGCCGGGGAAAAACTGTTTTTT; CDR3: CASSLAGAGEKLFF
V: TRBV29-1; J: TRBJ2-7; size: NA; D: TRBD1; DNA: TGCAGCGTTGGGCAGGGGGCCTACGAGCAGTACTTC; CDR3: CSVGQGAYEQYF
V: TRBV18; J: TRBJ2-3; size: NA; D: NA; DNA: TGTGCCAGCTCACCAATGTCCAGGTCCACGGATACGCAGTATTTT; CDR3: CASSPMSRSTDTQYF
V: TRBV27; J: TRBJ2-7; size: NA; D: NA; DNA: TGTGCCAGCAGTTTAGCGGCGGAGTACTACGAGCAGTACTTC; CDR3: CASSLAAEYYEQYF
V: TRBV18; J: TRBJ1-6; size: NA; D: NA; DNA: TGTGCCAGCTCACCCGTCCGGGAATTGTCACCCCTCCACTTT; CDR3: CASSPVRELSPLHF
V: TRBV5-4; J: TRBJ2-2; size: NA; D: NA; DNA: TGTGCCAGCAGCTTGAAAGACAGGTCCGGGGAGCTGTTTTTT; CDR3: CASSLKDRSGELFF
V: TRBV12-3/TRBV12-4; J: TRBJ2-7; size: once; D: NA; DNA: TGTGCCAGCAGTTTCAAAGTCTCCTACGAGCAGTACTTC; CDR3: CASSFKVSYEQYF
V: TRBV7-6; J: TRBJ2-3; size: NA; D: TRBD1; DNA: TGTGCCAGCAGCCTCCGACAGGGTCCGGGCACAGATACGCAGTATTTT; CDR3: CASSLRQGPGTDTQYF
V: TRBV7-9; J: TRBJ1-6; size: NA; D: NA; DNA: TGTGCCAGCAGCTTAGGCAGTAATTCACCCCTCCACTTT; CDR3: CASSLGSNSPLHF
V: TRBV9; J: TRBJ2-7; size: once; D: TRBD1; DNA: TGTGCCAGCAGCGGTGAGGGGACAGTGAAACCCGAGCAGTACTTC; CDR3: CASSGEGTVKPEQYF
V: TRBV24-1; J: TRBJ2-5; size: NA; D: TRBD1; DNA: TGTGCCACCAGTGACGGTGCAGGGGGCTTCCGAGAGACCCAGTACTTC; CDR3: CATSDGAGGFRETQYF
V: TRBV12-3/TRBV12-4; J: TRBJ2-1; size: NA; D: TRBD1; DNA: TGTGCCAGCAGGAGGACAGGGTACAATGAGCAGTTCTTC; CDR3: CASRRTGYNEQFF
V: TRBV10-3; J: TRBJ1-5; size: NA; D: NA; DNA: TGTGCCATCACTTCAGGGGATCAGCCCCAGCATTTT; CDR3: CAITSGDQPQHF
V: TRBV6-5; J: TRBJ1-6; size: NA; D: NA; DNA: TGTGCCAGCAGTTGGGGGGATTCACCCCTCCACTTT; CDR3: CASSWGDSPLHF
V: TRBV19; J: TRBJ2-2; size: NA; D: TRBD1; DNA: TGTGCCAGTAAGGGCAGGGGGCAAGTCGGGGAGCTGTTTTTT; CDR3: CASKGRGQVGELFF
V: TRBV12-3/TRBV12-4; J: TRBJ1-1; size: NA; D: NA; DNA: TGTGCCAGCAGCTATGGCCAGGGCCAGGGAGCTTTCTTT; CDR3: CASSYGQGQGAFF
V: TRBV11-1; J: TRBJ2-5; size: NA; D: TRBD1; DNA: TGTGCCAGCAGCTTAGTAGGGACAGGGAGAGAGACCCAGTACTTC; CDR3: CASSLVGTGRETQYF
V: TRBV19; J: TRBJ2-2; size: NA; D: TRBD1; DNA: TGTGCCAGTAGTATAAGGGGGCCCGGGGAGCTGTTTTTT; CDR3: CASSIRGPGELFF
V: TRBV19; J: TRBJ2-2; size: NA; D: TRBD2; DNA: TGTGCCAGTAGTGGCCGGACTAGCGGGCACCCATTAGCCGGGGAGCTGTTTTTT; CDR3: CASSGRTSGHPLAGELFF
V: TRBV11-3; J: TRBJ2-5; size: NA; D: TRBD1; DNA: TGTGCCAGCAGCCCAGGACAGGGGTCGGAGACCCAGTACTTC; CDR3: CASSPGQGSETQYF
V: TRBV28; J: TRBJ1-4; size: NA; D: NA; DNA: TGTGCCAGCAGTTTAGGGCTACAGGGTTCGGAAAAACTGTTTTTT; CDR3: CASSLGLQGSEKLFF
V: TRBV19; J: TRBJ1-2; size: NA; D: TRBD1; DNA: TGTGCCAGCCAAATGGGACAGGGGGATAGTGGCTACACCTTC; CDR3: CASQMGQGDSGYTF
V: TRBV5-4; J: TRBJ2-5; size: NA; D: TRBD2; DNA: TGTGCCAGCAGCTCTCGACTAGCGGGGGGGAAAGAGACCCAGTACTTC; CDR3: CASSSRLAGGKETQYF
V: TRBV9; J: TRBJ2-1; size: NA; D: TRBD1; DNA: TGTGCCAGCAGCGTAGAACAGGGGGCGAGCTCCTACAATGAGCAGTTCTTC; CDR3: CASSVEQGASSYNEQFF
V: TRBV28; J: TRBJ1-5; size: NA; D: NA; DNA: TGTGCCAGCAGTTTGTCAGGGTTAAATCAGCCCCAGCATTTT; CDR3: CASSLSGLNQPQHF
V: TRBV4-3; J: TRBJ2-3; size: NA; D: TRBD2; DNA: TGCGCCAGCAGCCAAGATCTAGCGGGAGTGGCAGATACGCAGTATTTT; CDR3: CASSQDLAGVADTQYF
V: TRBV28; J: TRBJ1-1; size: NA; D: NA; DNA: TGTGCCAGCAGTTTATATCGGACAGCTTCGAATGGAGCTTTCTTT; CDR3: CASSLYRTASNGAFF
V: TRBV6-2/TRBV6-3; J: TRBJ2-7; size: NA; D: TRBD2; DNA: TGTGCCAGCAGTGGTACTCTAGCGGGAGTGCCCTACGAGCAGTACTTC; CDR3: CASSGTLAGVPYEQYF
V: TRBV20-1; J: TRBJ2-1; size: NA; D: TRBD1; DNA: TGCAGTGCTAGTTGGAGTGGGCCAGGGGGCATCGATGAGCAGTTCTTC; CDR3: CSASWSGPGGIDEQFF
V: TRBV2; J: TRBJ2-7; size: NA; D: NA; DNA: TGTGCCAGCAGCCTACCCCCTCAGGGCATAACCTACGAGCAGTACTTC; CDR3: CASSLPPQGITYEQYF
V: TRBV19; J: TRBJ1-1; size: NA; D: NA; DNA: TGTGCCAGTAGTATTCCGGGGGCCAATTCGGCTTTCTTT; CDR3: CASSIPGANSAFF
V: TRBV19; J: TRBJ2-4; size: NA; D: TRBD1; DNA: TGTGCCAGTAGTGCCCCGACAGGGCGAGACATTCAGTACTTC; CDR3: CASSAPTGRDIQYF
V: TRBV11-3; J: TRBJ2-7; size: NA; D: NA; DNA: TGTGCCAGCAGCTTGGTCCAGGGCTACGAGCAGTACTTC; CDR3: CASSLVQGYEQYF
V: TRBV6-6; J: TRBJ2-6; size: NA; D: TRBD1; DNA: TGTGCCAGCAGCCGCACAGGGGTTGGGGCCAACGTCCTGACTTTC; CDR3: CASSRTGVGANVLTF
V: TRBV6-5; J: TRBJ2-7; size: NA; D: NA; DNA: TGTGCCAGCAGTTATCTTGGACCCAGCTCCCAGCAGTACTTC; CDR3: CASSYLGPSSQQYF
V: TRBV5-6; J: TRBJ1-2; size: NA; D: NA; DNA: TGTGCCAGCGCAAAGATCGGGACTCTTAGGTCCTACACCTTC; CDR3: CASAKIGTLRSYTF
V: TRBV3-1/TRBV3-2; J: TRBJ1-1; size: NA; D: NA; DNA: TGTGCCAGCAGCCAAGAGGATTTCGCTTTCTTT; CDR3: CASSQEDFAFF
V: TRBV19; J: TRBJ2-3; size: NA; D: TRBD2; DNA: TGTGCCAGTAGTACCGCGGGGGGGCGGATTACAGATACGCAGTATTTT; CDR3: CASSTAGGRITDTQYF
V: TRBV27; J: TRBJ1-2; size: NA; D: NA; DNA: TGTGCCAGCTTCGGTATCCACCCCACTAACTATGGCTACACCTTC; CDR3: CASFGIHPTNYGYTF
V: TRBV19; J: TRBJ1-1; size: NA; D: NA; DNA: TGTGCCAGTAGTATAGATCCTCGGGGGAACACTGAAGCTTTCTTT; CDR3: CASSIDPRGNTEAFF
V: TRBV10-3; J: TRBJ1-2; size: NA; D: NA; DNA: TGTGCCATCAGTCAGGAAGAGACAGGACGAGGCTACACCTTC; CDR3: CAISQEETGRGYTF
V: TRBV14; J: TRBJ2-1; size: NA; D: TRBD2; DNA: TGTGCCAGCAGCCGAAGACTAGCGGGAGAGTGGGAGTTTTACAATGAGCAGTTCTTC; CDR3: CASSRRLAGEWEFYNEQFF
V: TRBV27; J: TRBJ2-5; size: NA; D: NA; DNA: TGTGCCAGCAGTTTACTGGAGACCCAGTACTTC; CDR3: CASSLLETQYF
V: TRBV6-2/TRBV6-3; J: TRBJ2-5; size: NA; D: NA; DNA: TGTGCCAGCAGTTACAAGCCGCCCGGGGTCCAGCTGGGGGAGACCCAGTACTTC; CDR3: CASSYKPPGVQLGETQYF